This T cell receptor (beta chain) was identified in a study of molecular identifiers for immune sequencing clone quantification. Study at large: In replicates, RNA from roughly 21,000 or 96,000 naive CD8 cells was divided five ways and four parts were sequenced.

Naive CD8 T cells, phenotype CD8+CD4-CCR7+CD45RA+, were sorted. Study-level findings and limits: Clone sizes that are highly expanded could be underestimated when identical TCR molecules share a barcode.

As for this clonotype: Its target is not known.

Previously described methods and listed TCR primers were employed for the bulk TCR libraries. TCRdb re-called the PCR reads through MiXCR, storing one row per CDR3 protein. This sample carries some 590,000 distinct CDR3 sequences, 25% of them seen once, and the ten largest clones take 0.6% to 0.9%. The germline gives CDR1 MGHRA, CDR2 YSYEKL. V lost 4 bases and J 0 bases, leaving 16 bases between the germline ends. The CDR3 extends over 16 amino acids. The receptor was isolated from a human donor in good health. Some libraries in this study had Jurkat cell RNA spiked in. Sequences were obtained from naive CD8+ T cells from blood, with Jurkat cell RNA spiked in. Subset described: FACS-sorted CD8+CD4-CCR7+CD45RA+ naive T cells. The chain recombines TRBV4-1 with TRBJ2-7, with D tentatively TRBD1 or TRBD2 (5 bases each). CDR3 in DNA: TGCGCCAGCAGCCCACGACGGGACGGAGGCTCCTACGAGCAGTACTTC. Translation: CASSPRRDGGSYEQYF.